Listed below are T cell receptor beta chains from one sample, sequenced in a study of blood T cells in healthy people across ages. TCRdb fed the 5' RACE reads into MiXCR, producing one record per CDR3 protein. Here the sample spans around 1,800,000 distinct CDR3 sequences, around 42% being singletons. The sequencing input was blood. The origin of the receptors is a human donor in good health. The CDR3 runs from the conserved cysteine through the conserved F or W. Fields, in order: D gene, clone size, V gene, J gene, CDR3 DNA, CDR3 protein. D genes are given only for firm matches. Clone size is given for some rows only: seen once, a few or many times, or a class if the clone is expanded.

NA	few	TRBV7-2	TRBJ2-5	TGTGCCAGCAGTGCTATTTTTCGAGAGACCCAGTACTTC	CASSAIFRETQYF
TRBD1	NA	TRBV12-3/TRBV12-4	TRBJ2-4	TGTGCCAGCAGTTCCGGGACAGGGGGGCCTCTAGCCAAAAACATTCAGTACTTC	CASSSGTGGPLAKNIQYF
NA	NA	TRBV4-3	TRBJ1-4	TGCGCCAGCAGCTTAACCTTCGGGGACGGGGAAAAACTGTTTTTT	CASSLTFGDGEKLFF
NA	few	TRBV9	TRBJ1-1	TGTGCCAGCAGCGTAGCGCGATTCGGGACTGAAGCTTTCTTT	CASSVARFGTEAFF
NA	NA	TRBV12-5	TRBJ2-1	TGTGCTAGTGGTATAACCGGGACAACCCCCTACAATGAGCAGTTCTTC	CASGITGTTPYNEQFF
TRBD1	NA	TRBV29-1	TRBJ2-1	TGCAGCGTTGGGATTGTCCTGGTCGGACAGGGAGGCTACAATGAGCAGTTCTTC	CSVGIVLVGQGGYNEQFF
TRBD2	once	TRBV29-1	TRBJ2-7	TGCAGCGTTGAATACGGGGGGGCGGGAGAGCAGTACTTC	CSVEYGGAGEQYF
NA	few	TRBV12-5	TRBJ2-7	TGTGCTAGTGGTTTGGTACTAGCTCAAACCTACGAGCAGTACTTC	CASGLVLAQTYEQYF
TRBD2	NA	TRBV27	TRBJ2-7	TGTGCCAGCACCGCACTCGGTAGCGGGGACATTCTTTCCTACGAGCAGTACTTC	CASTALGSGDILSYEQYF
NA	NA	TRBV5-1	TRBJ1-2	TGCGCCAGCAGCTCGCTATCTCCGAGCTATGGCTACACCTTC	CASSSLSPSYGYTF
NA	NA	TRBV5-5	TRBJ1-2	TGTGCCAGCAGCTTACCGGGGCGGCCCCATGGCTACACCTTC	CASSLPGRPHGYTF
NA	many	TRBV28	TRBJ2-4	TGTGCCAGCAGCTTAGTCGGATCCGCCAAAAACATTCAGTACTTC	CASSLVGSAKNIQYF
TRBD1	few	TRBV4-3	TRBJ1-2	TGCGCCAGCAGCCAAGAAACAGGGGGATCCTACTATGGCTACACCTTC	CASSQETGGSYYGYTF
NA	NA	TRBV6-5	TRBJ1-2	TGTGCCAGCAGTTACTCGGTTGAGGGGAGAAACTATGGCTACACCTTC	CASSYSVEGRNYGYTF
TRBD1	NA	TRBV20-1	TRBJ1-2	TGCAGTGCTAGAGATCTCGGGACAGGGGTTCACTATGGCTACACCTTC	CSARDLGTGVHYGYTF
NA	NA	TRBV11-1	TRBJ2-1	TGTGTCGGCAGCCCCCAACGTGGTACAATGGGTGAGCAGTTCTTC	CVGSPQRGTMGEQFF
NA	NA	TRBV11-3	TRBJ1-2	TGTGCCAGCAGCTCATACGGCGACTATGGCTACACCTTC	CASSSYGDYGYTF
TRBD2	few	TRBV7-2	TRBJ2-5	TGTGCCAGCAGCTTCCTAGGGATAGCGGGGGGGCCGTCCCAAGAGACCCAGTACTTC	CASSFLGIAGGPSQETQYF
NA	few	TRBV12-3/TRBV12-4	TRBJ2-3	TGTGCCAGCGACCTACAGGGAGGCACAGATACGCAGTATTTT	CASDLQGGTDTQYF
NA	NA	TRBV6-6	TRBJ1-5	TGTGCCAGCAGAAACTACTATCAGCCCCAGCATTTT	CASRNYYQPQHF